A single sample gave rise to the 18 T cell receptor beta chains below, sequenced in a study of regulatory T cells in long-lasting Graves disease. To make TCR beta libraries, researchers used iRepertoire HTBI primers and Arm-PCR of CDR3 regions. TCRdb recomputed calls from the multiplex PCR reads with MiXCR, one row per CDR3 protein. The sample consists of 550,000 or so distinct CDR3 sequences, around 12% of them appearing once. Time point of the sample: newly diagnosed GD, antithyroid drugs for less than 3 months. The TCR library was made from RNA extracted from PBMCs. Separately, the same data were catalogued under a study of T cells in Graves' hyperthyroidism and ophthalmopathy.

This sample comprised peripheral blood mononuclear cells (PBMCs), obtained at new diagnosis, from a patient treated with antithyroid drugs. All receptors derive from a woman in her thirties with Graves disease.

This clonotype has a count of ten or more. The V call is TRBV6-1, the J call TRBJ2-4; 10 bases line up with TRBD1. Trimming removed 6 bases from V and 8 bases from J; junction bases left unmatched: 10. Germline CDR1 and CDR2: MNHNS and SASEGT. This CDR3 spans 15 amino acids. CDR3 in amino acids: CASSREDRGGHIQYF. CDR3 DNA sequence: TGTGCCAGCAGCCGAGAGGACAGGGGGGGACACATTCAGTACTTC.

The J gene is TRBJ2-1, the V gene TRBV20-1; the D gene is possibly TRBD2 (5 bases). The length of the CDR3 is 14 residues. The V end lost 1 base, the J end lost 3 bases, and 10 bases lay between the germline ends. CDR1 DFQATT and CDR2 SNEGSKA come from the germline V gene (reference sequence). Here the CDR3 DNA reads TGCAGTGCTAGAGGGGAGCCCCTCTACAATGAGCAGTTCTTC. Translation: CSARGEPLYNEQFF.

This clonotype has a handful of counts. J is TRBJ2-1 and V is TRBV20-1, with no clear D. The CDR3 length is 16 residues. Germline lookup yields CDR1 DFQATT and CDR2 SNEGSKA (reference sequence). V shed 5 bases and J shed 5 bases, with 22 bases lying between them. In nucleotides, the CDR3 is TGCAGTGCTGACTCCCTTGGTAGTCGGAGAGACAATGAGCAGTTCTTC. Its translation: CSADSLGSRRDNEQFF.

For this clonotype: A single base separates this from a much larger clone, so it may be a read error. This chain uses TRBV12-3 or TRBV12-4 with TRBJ2-5; 9 bases match TRBD1. This CDR3 contains 13 residues. CDR3 in DNA: TGTGCCAGCAGCCTGACAGGGGGTGAGACCCTGTACTTC. It codes for CASSLTGGETLYF.

The V and J genes are TRBV30 and TRBJ2-7, with a possible D match to TRBD1 (6 bases). This CDR3 spans 18 amino acids. Germline V lookup: CDR1 GTSNPN, CDR2 SVGIG (reference sequence). Trimming took 2 bases from V and 4 from J, leaving 27 bases between them. CDR3 DNA: TGTGCCTGGAGTAACGTCCGGGACAACAAGTTTCACCTATACGAGCAGTACTTC. It translates to CAWSNVRDNKFHLYEQYF. The entire variable domain, with the rest obtained from reference TRBV30 and TRBJ2-7, is as follows: SQTIHQWPATLVQPVGSPLSLECTVEGTSNPNLYWYRQAAGRGLQLLFYSVGIGQISSEVPQNLSASRPQDRQFILSSKKLLLSDSGFYLCAWSNVRDNKFHLYEQYFGPGTRLTVT.

This clonotype came up many times. The chain joins TRBV28 to TRBJ1-4, with D unresolved. The CDR3 extends over 14 amino acids. The germline gives CDR1 MDHEN, CDR2 SYDVKM. V dropped 1 base and J dropped 4 bases, with 7 bases sitting between them. The CDR3 sequence: CASSLLEFNEKLFF. In DNA, the CDR3 is TGTGCCAGCAGTTTATTGGAGTTTAATGAAAAACTGTTTTTT.

This chain joins TRBV6-1 and TRBJ1-5; TRBD1 matches 9 bases. Trimming at V came to 7 bases and at J to 3 bases, leaving 4 bases not matched to a gene. This CDR3 region has 14 residues. The V gene's germline CDR1 is MNHNS and CDR2 SASEGT. For the CDR3, the DNA is TGTGCCAGCAATGACAGGGGGAACAATCAGCCCCAGCATTTT. As protein: CASNDRGNNQPQHF.

This clonotype was seen ten or more times. The rearrangement joins TRBV24-1 to TRBJ2-5; D unresolved. Germline V gives CDR1 KGHDR, CDR2 SFDVKD. The CDR3 is made up of 15 amino acids. With 4 bases removed from V and 5 bases from J, the gap between germline ends came to 16 bases. This CDR3 is CATSDSRTSGETQYF. The CDR3 DNA reads as TGTGCCACCAGTGACTCCCGAACCTCCGGGGAGACCCAGTACTTC.

This clonotype was seen repeatedly, ten times or more. The chain is built from TRBV28 and TRBJ2-6; D not certain. This CDR3 contains 17 residues. V was cut by 5 bases and J by 2 bases, with 16 bases left in between. Germline-derived CDR1 and CDR2 are MDHEN and SYDVKM. In DNA form, the CDR3 reads TGTGCCAGCAGTGTAGTGATCCAGCTCCCTGGGGCCAACGTCCTGACTTTC. This codes for CASSVVIQLPGANVLTF.

The sample holds many counts of this clonotype. V is TRBV11-3 and J is TRBJ2-3; 8 nucleotides match TRBD1. The CDR3 has 15 residues. V trimming: 5 bases; J trimming: 4 bases; junction bases outside the gene matches: 8. CDR1 SGHNT and CDR2 YENEEA come from the germline V gene. The CDR3 region is CASSEGTGGPDTQYF. The CDR3 nucleotides are TGTGCCAGCAGCGAAGGGACAGGAGGACCAGATACGCAGTATTTT.

This clonotype has a count of ten or more. The V and J genes are TRBV30 and TRBJ2-7; a weak D match, TRBD1 (6 bases). The V gene lost 6 bases and the J gene lost 2 bases, with 14 bases spanning the gap. The CDR3 is 13 amino acids. Germline lookup yields CDR1 GTSNPN and CDR2 SVGIG (reference sequence). The CDR3 DNA reads TGTGCCTGTACGACAGGTCTCCCCTACGAGCAGTACTTC. Protein sequence: CACTTGLPYEQYF.

This clonotype was detected ten times or more. As DNA, the CDR3 is TGCAGCGTCAAACAGGGTTACGAGCAGTACTTC. The encoded protein is CSVKQGYEQYF. The rearrangement uses TRBV29-1 and TRBJ2-7, with D perhaps matching TRBD1 (6 bases). V was cut by 6 bases and J by 4 bases, with 10 bases left in between. This CDR3 contains 11 residues. Germline V lookup: CDR1 SQVTM, CDR2 ANQGSEA.

This clonotype has ten or more counts. V gene TRBV30 combines with J gene TRBJ2-1; no clear D. This CDR3 has 13 residues. The ends were cut back, 3 bases at V and 5 bases at J, with 11 bases in the middle. Germline V gene data show CDR1 as GTSNPN and CDR2 as SVGIG (reference sequence). The CDR3 DNA reads TGTGCCTGGAGCAGGTGGGATAACAATGAGCAGTTCTTC. Translated: CAWSRWDNNEQFF. Full variable domain (remainder filled in from reference TRBV30 and TRBJ2-1): SQTIHQWPATLVQPVGSPLSLECTVEGTSNPNLYWYRQAAGRGLQLLFYSVGIGQISSEVPQNLSASRPQDRQFILSSKKLLLSDSGFYLCAWSRWDNNEQFFGPGTRLTVL.

Worth noting for this clonotype: A read error is likely here: a far larger clone is one base away. The chain combines TRBV25-1 with TRBJ2-4, with D perhaps assigned TRBD1 or TRBD2 (5 bases each). The CDR3 totals 15 residues. Germline loops: CDR1 MGHDK, CDR2 SYGVNS. The CDR3 region has the DNA TGTGCCAGCAGCTTTTCCGGGACGGAGTTAAACATTCGGTACTTC. This sequence encodes CASSFSGTELNIRYF.

This clonotype has a count of ten or more. DNA for the CDR3: TGTGCCAGCAGCTTAGGTCTGACTAGCGGCTCCTACAATGAGCAGTTCTTC. Translation: CASSLGLTSGSYNEQFF. This chain joins TRBV11-3 and TRBJ2-1; 9 bases are a match to TRBD2. The CDR3 runs 17 residues. The germline V gene has CDR1 SGHNT and CDR2 YENEEA. J was trimmed by 0 bases and V by 1 base; bases with no gene match: 4. Based on the CDR3 plus reference TRBV11-3 and TRBJ2-1, the full variable domain is EAGVVQSPRYKIIEKKQPVAFWCNPISGHNTLYWYLQNLGQGPELLIRYENEEAVDDSQLPKDRFSAERLKGVDSTLKIQPAELGDSAVYLCASSLGLTSGSYNEQFFGPGTRLTVL.

This clonotype came up many times. The chain recombines TRBV6-2 or TRBV6-3 with TRBJ2-5; D might be TRBD1 or TRBD2, each matching 5 bases. Germline V lookup: CDR1 MNHEY, CDR2 SVGEGT. CDR3 length: 16 amino acids. V was pared by 4 bases and J by 5 bases, with 20 bases between. CDR3 DNA: TGTGCCAGCAGTTGGGAGACAGTCTATAGAACGGAGACCCAGTACTTC. Amino acid sequence: CASSWETVYRTETQYF.

Points on this clonotype: A single base separates this from a much larger clone, so it may be a read error. The rearrangement joins TRBV3-1 to TRBJ2-2; D gene unclear. Germline CDR1 LGHDT, CDR2 YNNKEL (reference sequence). This CDR3 spans 15 amino acids. This CDR3 is CAGSQAGTRTGELFF. Written as DNA, the CDR3 is TGTGCCGGCAGCCAAGCAGGAACCCGCACCGGGGAGCTGTTTTTT.

The chain is built from TRBV11-2 and TRBJ2-7; no definite D call. Germline lookup yields CDR1 SGHAT and CDR2 FQNNGV. There are 14 residues in the CDR3. V lost 0 bases and J lost 6, with 12 bases in between. The CDR3 loop is CASSLDPGRSEQYF. The CDR3 DNA reads as TGTGCCAGCAGCTTAGATCCTGGACGTTCCGAGCAGTACTTC.